This T cell receptor beta chain came from a study of T cell repertoires in urothelial bladder cancer. There are 14 residues in the CDR3. CDR1 SGDLS and CDR2 YYNGEE come from the germline V gene. V was pared by 0 bases and J by 11 bases, with 14 bases between. Generated by immunoSEQ multiplex PCR, the TCRdb table keeps only in-frame clones and is missing some. The table has around 520 clones, 71% seen once. General study points: Up to about 17% of carcinoma infiltrating lymphocytes belonged to one T-cell clone.

About this clone itself: Its antigen is as yet unknown.

The sequenced material came from tumor-infiltrating cells from bladder cancer. This chain uses TRBV9 with TRBJ2-2; D is unclear. The sequence came from a human donor with urothelial carcinoma. In DNA form, the CDR3 reads TGTGCCAGCAGCGTAGAGGAAGGCACGAGTGAGCTGTTTTTT. It codes for CASSVEEGTSELFF. Full variable domain (missing parts from reference TRBV9 and TRBJ2-2): DSGVTQTPKHLITATGQRVTLRCSPRSGDLSVYWYQQSLDQGLQFLIQYYNGEERAKGNILERFSAQQFPDLHSELNLSSLELGDSALYFCASSVEEGTSELFFGEGSRLTVL.